This T cell receptor (beta chain) came from a study of T cells after yellow fever vaccination. Study at large: Libraries from low-cell-number fractions were prepared with the SMART-Seq v4 Ultra Low Input RNA kit. Findings and limits, study-wide: It was a weaker secondary response, yet one that peaked faster, at day 5 versus 15.

The trim removed 0 bases at V and 6 bases at J, leaving 11 bases unmatched. CDR1 is DFQATT, CDR2 SNEGSKA, per germline (reference sequence). This CDR3 has 16 residues. MiXCR was run by TCRdb on the 5' RACE reads, yielding one entry per CDR3 protein. The sample shows a few hundred thousand distinct CDR3 sequences, 10% to 15% of them seen only once. On this clonotype: The target antigen is unknown.

This clonotype was sampled from a man in his thirties or forties who received the YFV17D yellow fever vaccine. The chain is built from TRBV20-1 and TRBJ2-5, with 9 bases identical to TRBD2. Sequenced here: CD4+ T cells sorted from PBMCs, sampled 45 days after the yellow fever booster vaccination. Here the CDR3 reads CSARDRVSGSGQTQYF. The CDR3 DNA reads TGCAGTGCTAGAGATCGGGTTAGCGGGAGCGGTCAGACCCAGTACTTC.